This T cell receptor beta chain was sequenced for a study of blood T cell repertoires in COVID-19. The method was immunoSEQ multiplex PCR; TCRdb's version includes in-frame clones alone and lacks a portion of them. This sample has a few hundred thousand clones, with roughly four fifths found just once. J was trimmed by 3 bases and V by 2 bases; bases with no gene match: 2. The germline gives CDR1 SGHNT, CDR2 YYREEE (reference sequence). The CDR3 runs to 14 residues. Source material: PBMCs or T cells enriched from blood (not recorded which). The chain uses TRBV5-4 and TRBJ1-3; 7 bases agree with TRBD1. The sequence was collected from a woman in her forties or fifties who had recovered from COVID-19. CDR3 in amino acids: CASSLDRVGNTIYF. DNA for the CDR3: TGTGCCAGCAGCTTAGACAGGGTTGGAAACACCATATATTTT.